This entry features one T cell receptor (beta chain) sequence. No antigen is known for it. The CDR3 sequence is 15 residues long. Trimming shortened V by 3 bases and J by 5 bases, and 14 bases separated the two germline ends. Germline-derived CDR1 and CDR2 are MNHEY and SMNVEV (reference sequence). Unique molecular identifiers were used in preparing the TCRbeta library. TCRdb reprocessed the PCR reads via MiXCR and lists one record per CDR3 protein. The data contain about 980,000 distinct CDR3 sequences, about 29% of them seen just once; the ten biggest clones take up over 25%. This specimen comes from a study of T-cell reconstitution after alpha-beta-depleted transplantation in children. Findings and caveats of the study: From surviving recipient T cells and thymic progenitors came the high day-60 TCRbeta diversity observed in some patients.

The sample was PBMCs, mostly from graft donor cells, taken 360 days after TCRalphabeta/CD19-depleted stem cell transplant. This sequence originates from a boy less than two years old who had a stem cell transplant for SCID, so the T cells may come from the graft donor. The gene calls are TRBV27 and TRBJ2-1, with D perhaps TRBD2 (5 bases). In DNA form, the CDR3 reads TGTGCCAGCAGTTTCGGGTCTAGCTGGGACAATGAGCAGTTCTTC. Encoded protein: CASSFGSSWDNEQFF.